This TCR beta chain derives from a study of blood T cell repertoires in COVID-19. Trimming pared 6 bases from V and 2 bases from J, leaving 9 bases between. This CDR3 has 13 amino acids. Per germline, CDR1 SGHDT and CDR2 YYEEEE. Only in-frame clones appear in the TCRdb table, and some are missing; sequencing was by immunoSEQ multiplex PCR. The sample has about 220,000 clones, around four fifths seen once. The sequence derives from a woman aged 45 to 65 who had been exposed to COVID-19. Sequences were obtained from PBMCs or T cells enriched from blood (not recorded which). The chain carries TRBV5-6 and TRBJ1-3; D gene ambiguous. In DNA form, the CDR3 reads TGTGCCAGCATGCGGGCGGCTGGAAACACCATATATTTT. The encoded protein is CASMRAAGNTIYF.